The rows below give T cell receptor beta chains drawn from one sample of a study of a mutant IDH1 vaccine in newly diagnosed glioma. Here immunoSEQ multiplex PCR was the method, and the copy in TCRdb shows in-frame clones only, minus some. Of 50,000 to 70,000 clones in the sample, about 74% are singletons; the top ten hold roughly 5%. No cognate antigen is known for these TCRs. The sequenced sample was PBMCs, obtained from a glioma patient whose treatment included an IDH1 peptide vaccine. The origin of the receptors is a man over 45 with glioma. The CDR3 runs from the conserved cysteine through the conserved F or W. D genes are given only for firm matches. The listing skips clone size in some rows; elsewhere it reads once, few, many or a size class.

j_call d_call v_call clone_size cdr3_nt cdr3_aa
TRBJ2-5 TRBD2 TRBV15 - TGTGCCACCAGCGATAGCGGGGGGCCCTTGGACCAGTACTTC CATSDSGGPLDQYF
TRBJ1-1 - TRBV7-2 - TGTGCCAGCAGCACCTGGGGGGACACTGAAGCTTTCTTT CASSTWGDTEAFF
TRBJ1-2 TRBD1 TRBV18 - TGTGCCAGCTCACTGAAACAGGGGTATGGCTACACCTTC CASSLKQGYGYTF
TRBJ1-6 - TRBV6-5 - TGTGCCAGCAGTTACAGGTCAGCTTCCCCGGGGACACCCCTCCACTTT CASSYRSASPGTPLHF
TRBJ1-4 TRBD1 TRBV27 - TGTGCCAGCAGTTTCGGGACAGCGAATGAAAAACTGTTTTTT CASSFGTANEKLFF
TRBJ1-2 - TRBV5-4 few TGTGCCAGCATCCCTTCGGGAGGAGGGGTTTATGGCTACACCTTC CASIPSGGGVYGYTF
TRBJ1-1 - TRBV19 few TGTGCCAGTAGCCTACAGGGTGGAACTGAAGCTTTCTTT CASSLQGGTEAFF
TRBJ2-7 - TRBV7-2 - TGTGCCAGCAGCTTAGGAGGAGGGGTATACGAGCAGTACTTC CASSLGGGVYEQYF
TRBJ1-1 - TRBV5-6 - TGTGCCAGCAGCCCCGGGGGAGGGAACACTGAAGCTTTCTTT CASSPGGGNTEAFF
TRBJ2-1 - TRBV11-1 many TGTGCCAGCAGCCTCGGGACCGAGCAGTTCTTC CASSLGTEQFF
TRBJ1-6 - TRBV6-5 - TGTGCCAGCAGTTTAACTCCTGAGGGGTCACCCCTCCACTTT CASSLTPEGSPLHF
TRBJ1-4 TRBD1 TRBV19 - TGTGCCAGTACCCCACTGACAGGGTCAGATGAAAAACTGTTTTTT CASTPLTGSDEKLFF
TRBJ1-2 TRBD1 TRBV7-2 - TGTGCCAGCAGCCCACAGGGGGCGCGACCCTATGGCTACACCTTC CASSPQGARPYGYTF